Below are 31 T cell receptor beta chains sequenced from a single sample in a study of blood T cells in healthy people across ages. Primers used in a second PCR of about 7 to 12 cycles were a sample-barcoded 5' primer and a J-beta primer mix. Each CDR3 protein gets one entry after TCRdb re-called the 5' RACE reads with MiXCR. Of more than 700,000 distinct CDR3 sequences in the sample, about 55% are singletons; the top ten hold approximately 40%. Sequenced input: blood. The receptors derive from an elderly man in good health.

This clonotype was counted a single time. CDR3 bases: TGCAGCGCAGGGACAAACTACGAGCAGTACTTC. Protein sequence: CSAGTNYEQYF. The chain couples TRBV29-1 to TRBJ2-7; possible D gene TRBD1, 6 bases. Germline V gene lookup returns CDR1 SQVTM and CDR2 ANQGSEA. The length of the CDR3 is 11 residues. Trimming removed 7 bases from V and 3 bases from J, with 10 bases in between.

This clonotype was counted once. The chain combines TRBV12-3 or TRBV12-4 with TRBJ2-7, with a weak D call TRBD2 (6 bases). V lost 10 bases to trimming and J lost 6 bases, with 19 bases between them. CDR3 length equals 13 residues. CDR3 bases: TGTGCCAACAGCCCCGGGACTCTAGTCGAGCAGTACTTC. This encodes CANSPGTLVEQYF.

This chain connects TRBV2 to TRBJ1-2; 9 bases align to TRBD1. The CDR3 runs to 13 residues. CDR1 is SNHLY, CDR2 FYNNEI, per germline. V lost 9 bases, J lost 3 bases, and 5 bases stayed unmatched. CDR3 region: CASRTGEDYGYTF. The DNA for the CDR3 is TGTGCCAGTAGGACAGGGGAGGACTATGGCTACACCTTC. Variable domain in full (rest from reference TRBV2 and TRBJ1-2): EPEVTQTPSHQVTQMGQEVILRCVPISNHLYFYWYRQILGQKVEFLVSFYNNEISEKSEIFDDQFSVERPDGSNFTLKIRSTKLEDSAMYFCASRTGEDYGYTFGSGTRLTVV.

The V and J genes are TRBV29-1 and TRBJ2-7; a weak D match, TRBD2 (6 bases). Between the trimmed V and J ends, which lost 4 bases and 7 bases, there was a span of 32 bases. The CDR3 has 18 residues. Germline CDR1 reads SQVTM; CDR2 reads ANQGSEA. CDR3 residues: CSVVRFGSGTRIYNEQYF. In nucleotides, the CDR3 is TGCAGCGTTGTCCGGTTCGGTAGCGGAACGAGAATCTACAATGAGCAGTACTTC.

The chain links TRBV15 to TRBJ2-7; D might be TRBD2 (6 bases). Trimming cost V 3 bases and J 4 bases, with 10 bases left between them. CDR3 length: 13 amino acids. Germline V CDR1 and CDR2: LNHNV, YYDKDF (reference sequence). CDR3 in DNA: TGTGCCACCAGCAGGGCTAGCGTGTACGAGCAGTACTTC. Translating it yields CATSRASVYEQYF.

The chain combines TRBV12-3 or TRBV12-4 with TRBJ2-1; 12 bases match TRBD2. J lost 2 bases, V lost 6 bases, and 5 bases had no gene match. CDR3 length equals 16 residues. The CDR3 nucleotides are TGTGCCAGCAGGGCTAGCGGGAGGGTCACCTACAATGAGCAGTTCTTC. This codes for CASRASGRVTYNEQFF.

This clonotype has only one observation. The genes are TRBV20-1 and TRBJ2-1, with D perhaps matching TRBD1 or TRBD2 (5 bases each). V was shortened by 7 bases and J by 4 bases, with 23 bases between the two germline ends. CDR1 is DFQATT, CDR2 SNEGSKA, per germline (reference sequence). CDR3 length: 16 residues. CDR3 nucleotide sequence: TGCAGTGTCCCGACAGAAGCGGCGTTTGGGTACAATGAGCAGTTCTTC. It codes for CSVPTEAAFGYNEQFF.

The chain employs TRBV7-2 and TRBJ1-2; D is uncertain. V was clipped by 5 bases and J by 8 bases, with 15 bases between them. Germline lookup yields CDR1 SGHTA and CDR2 FQGNSA. The CDR3 consists of 13 residues. CDR3 coding DNA: TGTGCCAGCAGCACAGAGGGCTCCTGGGGCTACACCTTC. It specifies CASSTEGSWGYTF.

The rearrangement joins TRBV27 to TRBJ2-7, with 8 bases lining up with TRBD2. The CDR3 runs to 14 residues. V shed 3 bases and J 4 bases; nucleotides not matched to a gene: 5. Looked up from germline, CDR1 is MNHEY and CDR2 is SMNVEV (reference sequence). The CDR3 DNA reads TGTGCCAGCAGTTTCCGGGAGGGCCCGTACGAGCAGTACTTC. Translation gives CASSFREGPYEQYF.

This clonotype was seen a handful of times. J is TRBJ2-6 and V is TRBV11-2; D may be TRBD2 (6 bases). Germline V gives CDR1 SGHAT, CDR2 FQNNGV. The CDR3 is 14 amino acids. CDR3 DNA sequence: TGTGCATGCGGAGGGACCTCTGGGGCCAACGTCCTGACTTTC. Its protein is CACGGTSGANVLTF.

The rearrangement uses TRBV28 and TRBJ2-7, with TRBD1 identical over 9 bases. In germline, CDR1 is MDHEN, CDR2 SYDVKM. Trimming removed 6 bases from V and 6 bases from J; junction bases left unmatched: 9. The CDR3 has 14 residues. The CDR3 here is CASSVTGGLGEQYF. The CDR3, as DNA: TGTGCCAGCAGCGTGACAGGGGGTTTGGGCGAGCAGTACTTC.

The V gene is TRBV20-1, the J gene TRBJ2-3, with 9 bases lining up with TRBD2. This CDR3 contains 17 residues. With V trimmed by 1 base and J by 4 bases, 12 bases remained unmatched. CDR1 is DFQATT, CDR2 SNEGSKA, per germline (reference sequence). The CDR3 loop is CSARVGSGSPGADTQYF. The CDR3 nucleotides are TGCAGTGCTAGAGTCGGTAGCGGGAGCCCCGGAGCAGATACGCAGTATTTT.

Only one count was recorded for this clonotype. The V and J genes are TRBV28 and TRBJ1-2; weak D call: TRBD1 (6 bases). The CDR3 loop spans 13 amino acids. V was trimmed by 4 bases and J by 7 bases, leaving 13 bases between them. CDR1 and CDR2 from the germline V gene are MDHEN and SYDVKM. The chain's CDR3 is CASSSGTFSGYTF. The DNA for the CDR3 is TGTGCCAGCAGTTCTGGGACATTTTCTGGCTACACCTTC.

This chain uses TRBV11-1 with TRBJ2-1, with TRBD1 matching over 9 bases. Germline V gives CDR1 SGHAT, CDR2 FQDESV (reference sequence). Trimming at V came to 5 bases and at J to 2 bases, leaving 7 bases not matched to a gene. CDR3 length: 16 amino acids. The CDR3 protein is CASSPRTGATYNEQFF. In DNA, the CDR3 is TGTGCCAGCAGCCCGCGGACAGGGGCAACCTACAATGAGCAGTTCTTC.

This clonotype was seen a few times. V and J are TRBV15 and TRBJ2-1; possibly TRBD1 or TRBD2 for D (5 bases each). CDR1 is LNHNV and CDR2 is YYDKDF in the germline V gene (reference sequence). V was cut by 1 base and J by 4 bases, with 8 bases left in between. The CDR3 totals 14 residues. Here the CDR3 reads CATSRGGGYNEQFF. DNA for the CDR3: TGTGCCACCAGCAGAGGTGGGGGTTACAATGAGCAGTTCTTC.

The rearrangement links TRBV6-5 to TRBJ1-1, with D possibly matching TRBD1 (6 bases). Trimming removed 4 bases from V and 0 bases from J, with 12 bases in between. The germline gives CDR1 MNHEY, CDR2 SVGAGI. The CDR3 has 15 residues. Written as DNA, the CDR3 is TGTGCCAGCAGTTTTAACAGGGAAATGAACACTGAAGCTTTCTTT. This gives the protein CASSFNREMNTEAFF.

On this clonotype itself: One end of the junction is discordant with germline, which a read error may explain. This chain links TRBV24-1 with TRBJ2-5, with 7 nucleotides matching TRBD1. This CDR3 has 16 residues. Germline CDR1 KGHDR, CDR2 SFDVKD. CDR3 loop: CATSDPMTGMGETQYF. The CDR3 DNA follows: TGTGCCACCAGTGATCCTATGACAGGGATGGGCGAGACTCAGTACTTC.

This clonotype was seen only a few times. V and J are TRBV20-1 and TRBJ2-4; 7 nucleotides align to TRBD2. V trimming: 3 bases; J trimming: 13 bases; junction bases outside the gene matches: 9. Germline CDR1 DFQATT, CDR2 SNEGSKA (reference sequence). The CDR3 sequence is 12 residues long. The CDR3 DNA reads as TGCAGTGCTAGGGGGGGGAGCGTGGAGCAGTACTTC. Amino acids: CSARGGSVEQYF.

The chain is built from TRBV20-1 and TRBJ2-4; D may be TRBD1 (7 bases). Germline V CDR1 and CDR2: DFQATT, SNEGSKA (reference sequence). This CDR3 has 14 residues. Trimming cost V 2 bases and J 3 bases, with 11 bases left between them. CDR3 in amino acids: CSARQGGGKNIQYF. As DNA, the CDR3 is TGCAGTGCTAGACAGGGGGGAGGCAAAAACATTCAGTACTTC.

This clonotype was seen a handful of times. The chain links TRBV18 to TRBJ1-5; a possible D gene is TRBD1 (6 bases). Germline loops: CDR1 KGHSH, CDR2 LQKENI. V lost 2 bases and J 1 base, leaving 15 bases between the germline ends. CDR3 length: 17 amino acids. This chain's CDR3 is CASSPDMWGHSNQPQHF. The CDR3 nucleotides read TGTGCCAGCTCACCAGACATGTGGGGACACAGCAATCAGCCCCAGCATTTT.

The CDR3 sequence: CASSLGLAGTPNEQFF. CDR3 coding DNA: TGTGCCAGCAGTTTAGGGCTAGCGGGAACTCCCAATGAGCAGTTCTTC. V is TRBV12-3 or TRBV12-4 and J is TRBJ2-1; 9 positions match TRBD2. The CDR3 extends over 16 amino acids. The V gene end was trimmed by 1 base and the J gene end by 6 bases; junction bases not matched to a gene: 7.

This clonotype was picked up a small number of times. The rearrangement joins TRBV20-1 to TRBJ2-5; 9 bases fit TRBD1. Trimming cost V 6 bases and J 9 bases; bases outside gene matches: 17. Germline assignment: CDR1 DFQATT and CDR2 SNEGSKA (reference sequence). The CDR3 consists of 15 residues. CDR3 residues: CSALLGDRANVAQYF. Here the CDR3 DNA reads TGCAGTGCGCTTTTGGGGGACAGGGCGAATGTGGCCCAGTACTTC.

V is TRBV18 and J is TRBJ2-2; D is ambiguous. Looked up from germline, CDR1 is KGHSH and CDR2 is LQKENI. Trimming shortened V by 0 bases and J by 1 base, and 6 bases separated the two germline ends. The CDR3 runs to 15 residues. This CDR3 reads CASSPPYWNTGELFF. The CDR3 DNA follows: TGTGCCAGCTCACCACCCTACTGGAACACCGGGGAGCTGTTTTTT.

The rearrangement links TRBV20-1 to TRBJ2-1; 9 bases fit TRBD2. The junction had 8 bases not matched to a gene; V was cut back by 1 base and J by 7 bases. The germline gives CDR1 DFQATT, CDR2 SNEGSKA (reference sequence). The CDR3 sequence is 15 residues long. The CDR3 DNA reads TGCAGTGCTAGAGTATCTAGCGGGAATATTAATGAGCAGTTCTTC. It is translated as CSARVSSGNINEQFF.

This chain connects TRBV5-6 to TRBJ1-5, with a weak D call TRBD1 (5 bases). CDR3 size: 15 residues. Germline assignment: CDR1 SGHDT and CDR2 YYEEEE. The V end lost 2 bases, the J end lost 2 bases, and 11 bases lay between the germline ends. The CDR3 DNA is TGTGCCAGCAGCTTTGGGGGTTTGGGCAATCAGCCCCAGCATTTT. Its protein product is CASSFGGLGNQPQHF.

The chain couples TRBV12-3 or TRBV12-4 to TRBJ1-1, with a possible D match to TRBD1 (6 bases). The germline V and J ends were trimmed by 6 bases and 3 bases, with 32 bases remaining between them. The length of the CDR3 is 20 residues. The CDR3: CASRTTFDSTRDTRDTEAFF. CDR3 DNA: TGTGCCAGCAGGACAACTTTCGACTCGACCCGGGACACCAGGGACACTGAAGCTTTCTTT.

This sequence joins TRBV6-2 or TRBV6-3 and TRBJ2-7; 10 bases agree with TRBD2. Germline CDR1 reads MNHEY; CDR2 reads SVGEGT. CDR3 size: 16 residues. J was trimmed by 6 bases and V by 2 bases; bases with no gene match: 10. CDR3 sequence reads: CASSYRRASGSGEQYF. Here the CDR3 DNA reads TGTGCCAGCAGTTACCGCAGGGCTAGCGGGAGTGGCGAGCAGTACTTC.

This chain uses TRBV4-1 with TRBJ1-1; 11 nucleotides match TRBD1. CDR1 is MGHRA and CDR2 is YSYEKL in the germline V gene. The CDR3 loop spans 17 amino acids. V trimming: 1 base; J trimming: 1 base; junction bases outside the gene matches: 5. For the CDR3, the DNA is TGCGCCAGCAGCCAAGCTTGGACAGGGGGCCAGAACACTGAAGCTTTCTTT. Protein sequence: CASSQAWTGGQNTEAFF.

This chain connects TRBV24-1 to TRBJ2-5, with D tentatively TRBD1 or TRBD2 (5 bases each). Looked up from germline, CDR1 is KGHDR and CDR2 is SFDVKD. Trimming took off 9 bases at V and 5 bases at J, with 15 bases between the two ends. This CDR3 spans 13 amino acids. CDR3 sequence reads: CATSHGAPETQYF. In DNA form, the CDR3 reads TGTGCCACCTCTCACGGGGCCCCCGAGACCCAGTACTTC.

This clonotype was found a few times. This chain connects TRBV20-1 to TRBJ2-3, with D tentatively TRBD1 (5 bases). This CDR3 region has 14 residues. Germline V gene sequence: CDR1 DFQATT, CDR2 SNEGSKA (reference sequence). The V gene lost 2 bases and the J gene lost 6 bases, with 15 bases spanning the gap. CDR3 in amino acids: CSARKGSGQDTQYF. In DNA form, the CDR3 reads TGCAGTGCTAGAAAGGGCTCAGGGCAGGATACGCAGTATTTT.

The chain recombines TRBV5-4 with TRBJ2-1, with 7 bases lining up with TRBD1. J was trimmed by 5 bases and V by 4 bases; bases with no gene match: 9. CDR3 length equals 15 residues. Germline CDR1 is SGHNT and CDR2 is YYREEE (reference sequence). Here the CDR3 reads CASSQDRPGDNEQFF. CDR3 bases: TGTGCCAGCAGCCAGGACAGGCCGGGTGACAATGAGCAGTTCTTC.